The 28 T cell receptor beta chains presented below share a single source sample, sequenced in a study of T cell responses to AZD1222 COVID-19 vaccine. Assay used: immunoSEQ multiplex PCR; TCRdb lists only in-frame clones, some missing. The sample consists of 110,000 to 150,000 clones, 70% to 90% of them appearing once. The sample was peripheral blood, taken on day 0 of AZD1222 vaccination. The receptor source for this set is an adult in good health.

This chain uses TRBV18 with TRBJ1-5; TRBD1 might be the D (5 bases). CDR3 length: 16 amino acids. V gave up 3 bases and J gave up 11 bases, with 23 bases separating them. Germline CDR1 reads KGHSH; CDR2 reads LQKENI. The CDR3 DNA reads TGTGCCAGCTCACCGGTGGCAGGGATGGTCCGGGGGGCCCAGCATTTT. Translation: CASSPVAGMVRGAQHF.

The rearrangement joins TRBV25-1 to TRBJ1-2, with 12 bases fitting TRBD1. Germline V gives CDR1 MGHDK, CDR2 SYGVNS. The CDR3 consists of 14 residues. Trimming removed 6 bases from V and 8 bases from J; junction bases left unmatched: 7. In DNA, the CDR3 is TGTGCCAGCAGCCCGGGACAGGGGGCGTGGGGCTACACCTTC. Its protein is CASSPGQGAWGYTF.

The genes are TRBV7-2 and TRBJ2-3; D uncertain. The CDR3 is 19 amino acids. The germline V and J ends were trimmed by 3 bases and 6 bases, with 28 bases remaining between them. Germline assignment: CDR1 SGHTA and CDR2 FQGNSA. Written as DNA, the CDR3 is TGTGCCAGCAGCTTTGGGCTCCTTCCCGTCTCGTCCCTCCCGGATACGCAGTATTTT. It specifies CASSFGLLPVSSLPDTQYF. The full variable domain, completed using reference TRBV7-2 and TRBJ2-3, is GAGVSQSPSNKVTEKGKDVELRCDPISGHTALYWYRQSLGQGLEFLIYFQGNSAPDKSGLPSDRFSAERTGGSVSTLTIQRTQQEDSAVYLCASSFGLLPVSSLPDTQYFGPGTRLTVL.

The chain combines TRBV2 with TRBJ2-1; 13 positions match TRBD2. The V gene end was trimmed by 5 bases and the J gene end by 8 bases; junction bases not matched to a gene: 15. Germline values: CDR1 SNHLY, CDR2 FYNNEI. The CDR3 covers 18 residues. The CDR3 here is CASSLIPPTSGRAHEQFF. The CDR3 region has the DNA TGTGCCAGCAGTTTAATCCCCCCAACTAGCGGGAGGGCCCATGAGCAGTTCTTC.

The rearrangement uses TRBV6-5 and TRBJ1-5; no clear D gene. Germline-derived CDR1 and CDR2 are MNHEY and SVGAGI. CDR3 length: 13 amino acids. Trimming left V 2 bases short and J 4 bases short, with 6 bases between. CDR3 residues: CASSYRQNQPQHF. The CDR3 DNA follows: TGTGCCAGCAGTTACCGGCAGAATCAGCCCCAGCATTTT.

V usage is TRBV18 and J usage is TRBJ2-3; TRBD2 might be the D (5 bases). V was shortened by 3 bases and J by 1 base, with 11 bases between the two germline ends. Looked up from germline, CDR1 is KGHSH and CDR2 is LQKENI. The CDR3 extends over 15 amino acids. The CDR3, as DNA: TGTGCCAGCTCACCGGTGCAGGAGGGCACAGATACGCAGTATTTT. Protein sequence: CASSPVQEGTDTQYF.

V gene TRBV5-4 combines with J gene TRBJ2-3, with a tentative D call TRBD2 (6 bases). The V end lost 10 bases, the J end lost 3 bases, and 15 bases lay between the germline ends. From germline, CDR1 is SGHNT and CDR2 YYREEE (reference sequence). The CDR3 loop spans 13 amino acids. The DNA for the CDR3 is TGTGCCTACTGTCGGGAGCTTACAGATACGCAGTATTTT. This gives the protein CAYCRELTDTQYF. The full variable domain, in which reference TRBV5-4 and TRBJ2-3 provide the parts outside the CDR3, is ETGVTQSPTHLIKTRGQQVTLRCSSQSGHNTVSWYQQALGQGPQFIFQYYREEENGRGNFPPRFSGLQFPNYSSELNVNALELDDSALYLCAYCRELTDTQYFGPGTRLTVL.

The chain links TRBV28 to TRBJ2-7; 7 bases map to TRBD2. Germline V gene lookup returns CDR1 MDHEN and CDR2 SYDVKM. The CDR3 is 17 amino acids. With 2 bases clipped from V and 2 bases from J, the junction kept 12 bases outside the gene matches. The CDR3 DNA reads as TGTGCCAGCAGTTTAAGGAGGTGGGCTAGCGGAACCTACGAGCAGTACTTC. This codes for CASSLRRWASGTYEQYF.

The chain joins TRBV2 to TRBJ1-2, with 7 bases aligning to TRBD1. V trimming: 6 bases; J trimming: 10 bases; junction bases outside the gene matches: 8. Germline values: CDR1 SNHLY, CDR2 FYNNEI. The CDR3 has 12 residues. This CDR3 reads CASRSDRAAYTF. The CDR3 nucleotides read TGTGCCAGCAGGAGTGACAGGGCGGCCTACACCTTC. Filled out from reference TRBV2 and TRBJ1-2, the complete variable domain reads EPEVTQTPSHQVTQMGQEVILRCVPISNHLYFYWYRQILGQKVEFLVSFYNNEISEKSEIFDDQFSVERPDGSNFTLKIRSTKLEDSAMYFCASRSDRAAYTFGSGTRLTVV.

The chain employs TRBV11-2 and TRBJ2-1, with TRBD2 matching over 11 bases. The CDR3 is 18 amino acids. Losses at the gene ends were 4 bases for V and 0 bases for J; bases not matched to a gene: 8. Germline V gives CDR1 SGHAT, CDR2 FQNNGV. The CDR3 sequence is CASSSGTSGPSSYNEQFF. The CDR3 nucleotides read TGTGCCAGCAGCTCCGGGACTAGCGGCCCGAGCTCCTACAATGAGCAGTTCTTC.

The V gene is TRBV30, the J gene TRBJ1-2; D gene unclear. Trimming removed 6 bases at V and 5 bases at J, with 10 bases between. CDR3 size: 11 residues. Germline CDR1 reads GTSNPN; CDR2 reads SVGIG (reference sequence). CDR3 amino acids: CACPIGYGYTF. The DNA for the CDR3 is TGTGCCTGCCCTATAGGGTATGGCTACACCTTC.

The V and J genes are TRBV6-6 and TRBJ2-5; 9 nucleotides align to TRBD2. V gave up 7 bases and J gave up 2 bases; unmatched junction bases: 5. Germline lookup yields CDR1 MNHNY and CDR2 SVGAGI (reference sequence). The length of the CDR3 is 14 residues. The CDR3 bases are TGTGCCAGCAAGAAGACTAGCGGACAAGAGACCCAGTACTTC. Translating it yields CASKKTSGQETQYF.

The J gene is TRBJ2-7, the V gene TRBV7-9, with a possible D match to TRBD1 (5 bases). V lost 3 bases and J lost 3, with 15 bases in between. The germline V gene has CDR1 SEHNR and CDR2 FQNEAQ (reference sequence). There are 15 residues in the CDR3. CDR3 DNA: TGTGCCAGCAGCTTGGGGCAGGGCAGTTACTACGAGCAGTACTTC. It yields the protein CASSLGQGSYYEQYF.

The gene calls are TRBV5-4 and TRBJ1-1; D ambiguous. This CDR3 has 14 amino acids. The ends were cut back, 4 bases at V and 7 bases at J, with 17 bases in the middle. Germline CDR1 and CDR2: SGHNT and YYREEE (reference sequence). Written as DNA, the CDR3 is TGTGCCAGCAGCGGGATTCCATGGGCCGGTGAAGCTTTCTTT. As protein: CASSGIPWAGEAFF.

The chain recombines TRBV5-5 with TRBJ1-6; D possibly corresponds to TRBD1 (5 bases). V lost 4 bases and J lost 7, with 12 bases in between. This CDR3 has 14 residues. Germline V gene data show CDR1 as SGHKS and CDR2 as YYEKEE (reference sequence). This CDR3 reads CASSRRQSNSPLHF. The DNA for the CDR3 is TGTGCCAGCAGCCGAAGACAGTCCAATTCACCCCTCCACTTT.

The chain couples TRBV19 to TRBJ1-3, with D hard to call. V was pared by 4 bases and J by 3 bases, with 10 bases between. Germline CDR1 reads LNHDA; CDR2 reads SQIVND (reference sequence). The CDR3 runs 14 residues. CDR3 sequence: CASSTSSGGNTIYF. As DNA, the CDR3 is TGTGCCAGTAGTACCTCCAGCGGTGGAAACACCATATATTTT.

The chain recombines TRBV11-2 with TRBJ1-1; D is unresolved. V was trimmed by 2 bases and J by 8 bases, leaving 6 bases between them. The germline CDR1 and CDR2 sequences are SGHAT and FQNNGV. The length of the CDR3 is 11 residues. CDR3 nucleotide sequence: TGTGCCAGCAGCTTAAACATCGAAGCTTTCTTT. Translation gives CASSLNIEAFF.

The chain links TRBV5-1 to TRBJ1-1; 9 bases match TRBD1. In germline, CDR1 is SGHRS, CDR2 YFSETQ. J was trimmed by 4 bases and V by 3 bases; bases with no gene match: 4. The CDR3 is 14 amino acids. CDR3 DNA: TGCGCCAGCAGCTGGGGGACAGGGTTCACTGAAGCTTTCTTT. This gives the protein CASSWGTGFTEAFF.

J is TRBJ1-6 and V is TRBV18; D not certain. Germline V CDR1 and CDR2: KGHSH, LQKENI. The V gene lost 5 bases and the J gene lost 5 bases, with 4 bases spanning the gap. This CDR3 spans 12 amino acids. CDR3 nucleotide sequence: TGTGCCAGCTCAGGAGATAATTCACCCCTCCACTTT. Translated: CASSGDNSPLHF.

V and J are TRBV5-1 and TRBJ1-6, with 9 bases identical to TRBD1. Per the germline V gene, CDR1 is SGHRS and CDR2 is YFSETQ. The junction had 7 bases not matched to a gene; V was cut back by 2 bases and J by 4 bases. CDR3 length equals 17 residues. The CDR3 DNA reads TGCGCCAGCAGCTTTTCAACAGGGGGCGTATATAATTCACCCCTCCACTTT. Translated: CASSFSTGGVYNSPLHF.

This rearrangement joins TRBV4-1 to TRBJ1-6; no firm D call. The CDR3 is 14 amino acids. The V end was cut by 0 bases, the J end by 11 bases, with 11 bases between. CDR1 is MGHRA, CDR2 YSYEKL, per germline. Written as DNA, the CDR3 is TGCGCCAGCAGCCAAGATGGCAGGCGGCCACCCCTCCACTTT. This sequence encodes CASSQDGRRPPLHF.

This chain uses TRBV4-1 with TRBJ1-4; no definite D call. Between the trimmed V and J ends, which lost 1 base and 4 bases, there was a span of 10 bases. In germline, CDR1 is MGHRA, CDR2 YSYEKL. The CDR3 runs 15 residues. CDR3: CASSQAGRGNEKLFF. As DNA, the CDR3 is TGCGCCAGCAGCCAAGCTGGGCGGGGTAATGAAAAACTGTTTTTT.

This clone was found once. The chain employs TRBV5-4 and TRBJ1-1; perhaps TRBD1 as D (5 bases). CDR1 is SGHNT, CDR2 YYREEE, per germline (reference sequence). The CDR3 has 12 residues. V was trimmed by 7 bases and J by 7 bases, leaving 14 bases between them. CDR3 residues: CASHRGGFEAFF. The CDR3 DNA reads TGTGCCAGCCATCGTGGGGGGTTTGAAGCTTTCTTT.

The V call is TRBV2, the J call TRBJ2-7; D ambiguous. The CDR3 extends over 15 amino acids. V shed 4 bases and J shed 2 bases, with 15 bases lying between them. CDR1 and CDR2 (germline): SNHLY, FYNNEI. In DNA form, the CDR3 reads TGTGCCAGCAGTGGAAGGGTGTCCGTGCCCTACGAGCAGTACTTC. Protein product: CASSGRVSVPYEQYF.

V and J are TRBV6-5 and TRBJ2-7; a weak D match, TRBD1 (6 bases). V was clipped by 0 bases and J by 2 bases, with 11 bases between them. CDR1 MNHEY and CDR2 SVGAGI come from the germline V gene. This CDR3 comprises 15 residues. CDR3 in amino acids: CASSYSGRDTYEQYF. CDR3 coding DNA: TGTGCCAGCAGTTACTCAGGCAGGGACACCTACGAGCAGTACTTC.

J is TRBJ2-7 and V is TRBV10-2; D remains unclear. Germline CDR1 WSHSY, CDR2 SAAADI. Trimming removed 7 bases from V and 2 bases from J, with 15 bases in between. This CDR3 spans 14 amino acids. This CDR3 is CASTPGQPPYEQYF. DNA for the CDR3: TGCGCCAGCACTCCTGGCCAACCTCCCTACGAGCAGTACTTC.

This chain connects TRBV28 to TRBJ2-7; 8 nucleotides line up with TRBD1. CDR3 length equals 12 residues. V was clipped by 10 bases and J by 5 bases; unmatched bases: 7. Germline CDR1 is MDHEN and CDR2 is SYDVKM. The CDR3 DNA follows: TGTGCCACCCTGACAGGGGCGGACGAGCAGTACTTC. It specifies CATLTGADEQYF.

The chain is built from TRBV2 and TRBJ1-5, with D possibly TRBD1 on 6 matching bases. Trimming left V 3 bases short and J 6 bases short, with 9 bases between. Germline-derived CDR1 and CDR2 are SNHLY and FYNNEI. The CDR3 totals 13 residues. The CDR3 reads CASSEQGGQPQHF. The CDR3 DNA reads as TGTGCCAGCAGTGAGCAAGGGGGTCAGCCCCAGCATTTT.